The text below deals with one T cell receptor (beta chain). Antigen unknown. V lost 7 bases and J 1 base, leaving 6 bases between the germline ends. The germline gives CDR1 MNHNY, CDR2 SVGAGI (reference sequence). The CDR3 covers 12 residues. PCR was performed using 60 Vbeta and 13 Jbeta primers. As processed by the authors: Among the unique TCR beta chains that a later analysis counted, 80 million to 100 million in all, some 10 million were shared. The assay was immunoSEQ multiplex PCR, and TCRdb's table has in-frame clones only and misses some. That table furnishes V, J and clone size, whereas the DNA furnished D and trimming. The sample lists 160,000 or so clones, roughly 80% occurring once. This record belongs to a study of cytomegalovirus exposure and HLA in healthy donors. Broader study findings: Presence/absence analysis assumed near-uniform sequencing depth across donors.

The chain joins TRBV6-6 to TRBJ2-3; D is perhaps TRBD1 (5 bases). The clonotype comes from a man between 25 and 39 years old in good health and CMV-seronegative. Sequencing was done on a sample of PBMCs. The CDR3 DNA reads TGTGCCAGCACACAGGGCACAGATACGCAGTATTTT. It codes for CASTQGTDTQYF.